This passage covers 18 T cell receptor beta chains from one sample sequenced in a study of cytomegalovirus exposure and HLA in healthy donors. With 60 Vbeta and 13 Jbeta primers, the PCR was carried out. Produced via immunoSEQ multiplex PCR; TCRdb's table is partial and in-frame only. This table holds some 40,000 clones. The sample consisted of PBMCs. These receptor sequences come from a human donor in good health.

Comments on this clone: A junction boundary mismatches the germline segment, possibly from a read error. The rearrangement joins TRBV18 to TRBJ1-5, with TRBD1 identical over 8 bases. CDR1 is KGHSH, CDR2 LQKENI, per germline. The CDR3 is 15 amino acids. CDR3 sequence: CASSPGQGRGQHQHF. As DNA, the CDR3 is TGTGCCAGCTCACCAGGACAGGGAAGGGGTCAGCACCAGCATTTT.

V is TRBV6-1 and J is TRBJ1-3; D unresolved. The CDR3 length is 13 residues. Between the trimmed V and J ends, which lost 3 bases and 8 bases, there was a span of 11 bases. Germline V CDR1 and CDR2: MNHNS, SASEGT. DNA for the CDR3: TGTGCCAGCAGTGATGGAGTTCCTCACACCATATATTTT. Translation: CASSDGVPHTIYF.

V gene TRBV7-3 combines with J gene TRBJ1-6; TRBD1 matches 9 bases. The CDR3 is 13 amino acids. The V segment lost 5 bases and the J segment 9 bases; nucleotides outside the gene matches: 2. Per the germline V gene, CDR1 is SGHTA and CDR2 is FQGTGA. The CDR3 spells CASSTTGGSPLHF. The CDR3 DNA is TGTGCCAGCAGCACGACAGGGGGTTCACCCCTCCACTTT.

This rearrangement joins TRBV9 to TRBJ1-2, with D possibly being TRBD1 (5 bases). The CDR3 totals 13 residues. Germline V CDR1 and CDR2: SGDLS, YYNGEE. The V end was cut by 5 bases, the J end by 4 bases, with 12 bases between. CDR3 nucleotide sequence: TGTGCCAGCAGGACCGGGACTCGCTATGGCTACACCTTC. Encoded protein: CASRTGTRYGYTF.

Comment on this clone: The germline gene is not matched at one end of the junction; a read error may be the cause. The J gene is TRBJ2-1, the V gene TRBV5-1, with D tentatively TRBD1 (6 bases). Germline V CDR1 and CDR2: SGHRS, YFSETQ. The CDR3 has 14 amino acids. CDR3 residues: CASSGITGTNEQLF. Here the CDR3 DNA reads TGCGCCAGCAGCGGTATAACAGGGACCAATGAGCAGCTCTTC.

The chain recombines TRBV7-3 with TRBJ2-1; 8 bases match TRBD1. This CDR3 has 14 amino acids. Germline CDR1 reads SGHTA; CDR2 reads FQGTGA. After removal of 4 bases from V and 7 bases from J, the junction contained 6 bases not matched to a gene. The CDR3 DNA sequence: TGTGCCAGCAGCTCCAGGACAGGGTCAAATGAGCAGTTCTTC. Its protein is CASSSRTGSNEQFF.

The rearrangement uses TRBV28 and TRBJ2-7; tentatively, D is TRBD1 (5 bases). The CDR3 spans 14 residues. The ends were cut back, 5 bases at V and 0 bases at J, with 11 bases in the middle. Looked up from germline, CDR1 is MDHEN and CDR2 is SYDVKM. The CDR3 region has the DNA TGTGCCAGCAGTACCGACAGATACTCCTACGAGCAGTACTTC. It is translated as CASSTDRYSYEQYF.

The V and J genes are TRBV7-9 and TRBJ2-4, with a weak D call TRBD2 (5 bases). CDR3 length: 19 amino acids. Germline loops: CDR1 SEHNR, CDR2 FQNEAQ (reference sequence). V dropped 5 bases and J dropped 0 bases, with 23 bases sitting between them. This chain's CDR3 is CASSTRTVGDFVAKNIQYF. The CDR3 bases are TGTGCCAGCAGCACCCGGACGGTGGGAGACTTCGTAGCCAAAAACATTCAGTACTTC. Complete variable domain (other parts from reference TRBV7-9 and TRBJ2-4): DTGVSQNPRHKITKRGQNVTFRCDPISEHNRLYWYRQTLGQGPEFLTYFQNEAQLEKSRLLSDRFSAERPKGSFSTLEIQRTEQGDSAMYLCASSTRTVGDFVAKNIQYFGAGTRLSVL.

The CDR3 nucleotides read TGTGCCAGCAGCCGGGACTTGGGCGGTTCTGAAGCTTTCTTT. The encoded protein is CASSRDLGGSEAFF. This sequence joins TRBV11-2 and TRBJ1-1; maybe TRBD1 (5 bases). CDR1 and CDR2 (germline): SGHAT, FQNNGV. Deletions cut 5 bases from V and 6 bases from J, with 16 bases between. This CDR3 is built from 14 residues.

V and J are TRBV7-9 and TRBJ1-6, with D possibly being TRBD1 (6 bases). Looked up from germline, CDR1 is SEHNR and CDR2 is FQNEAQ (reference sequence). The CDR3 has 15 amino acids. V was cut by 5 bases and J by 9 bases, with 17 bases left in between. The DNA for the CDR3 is TGTGCCAGCAGCCCCGAGGGGGTTCGGGGTTCACCCCTCCACTTT. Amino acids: CASSPEGVRGSPLHF. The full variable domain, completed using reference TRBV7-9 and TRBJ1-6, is DTGVSQNPRHKITKRGQNVTFRCDPISEHNRLYWYRQTLGQGPEFLTYFQNEAQLEKSRLLSDRFSAERPKGSFSTLEIQRTEQGDSAMYLCASSPEGVRGSPLHFGNGTRLTVT.

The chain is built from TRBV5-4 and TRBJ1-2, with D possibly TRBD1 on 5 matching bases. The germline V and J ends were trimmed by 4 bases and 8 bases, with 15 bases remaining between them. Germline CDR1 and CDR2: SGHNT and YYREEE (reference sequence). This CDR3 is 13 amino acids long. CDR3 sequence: CASSLSRQGGYTF. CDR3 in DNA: TGTGCCAGCAGCCTCTCGCGGCAGGGAGGCTACACCTTC.

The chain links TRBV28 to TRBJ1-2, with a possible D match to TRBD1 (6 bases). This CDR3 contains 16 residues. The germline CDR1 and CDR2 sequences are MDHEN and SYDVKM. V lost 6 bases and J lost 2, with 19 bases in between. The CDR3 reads CASSRGGGGRNYGYTF. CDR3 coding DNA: TGTGCCAGCAGCCGCGGTGGTGGGGGCAGGAACTATGGCTACACCTTC.

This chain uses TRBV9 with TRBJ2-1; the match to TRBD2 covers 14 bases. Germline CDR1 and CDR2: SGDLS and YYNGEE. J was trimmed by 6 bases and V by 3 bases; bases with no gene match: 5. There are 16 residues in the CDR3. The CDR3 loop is CASSAQTSGGANEQFF. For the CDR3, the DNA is TGTGCCAGCAGCGCCCAGACTAGCGGGGGGGCCAATGAGCAGTTCTTC.

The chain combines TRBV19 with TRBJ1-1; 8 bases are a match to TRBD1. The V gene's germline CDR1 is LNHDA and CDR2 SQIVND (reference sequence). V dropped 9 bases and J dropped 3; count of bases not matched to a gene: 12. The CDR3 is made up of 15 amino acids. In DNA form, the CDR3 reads TGTGCCAGCACGACGGCCCCGGGACAGGACACTGAAGCTTTCTTT. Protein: CASTTAPGQDTEAFF.

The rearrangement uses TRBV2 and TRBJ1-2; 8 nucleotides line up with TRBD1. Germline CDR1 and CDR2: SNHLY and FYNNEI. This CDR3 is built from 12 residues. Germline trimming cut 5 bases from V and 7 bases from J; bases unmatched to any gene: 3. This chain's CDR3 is CASSSQGAGYTF. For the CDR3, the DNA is TGTGCCAGCAGTTCCCAGGGGGCTGGCTACACCTTC.

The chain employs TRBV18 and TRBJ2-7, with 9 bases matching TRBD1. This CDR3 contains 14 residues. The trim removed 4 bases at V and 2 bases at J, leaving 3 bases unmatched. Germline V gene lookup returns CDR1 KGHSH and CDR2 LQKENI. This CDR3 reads CASSRTGATYEQYF. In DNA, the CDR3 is TGTGCCAGCTCACGGACAGGGGCTACCTACGAGCAGTACTTC. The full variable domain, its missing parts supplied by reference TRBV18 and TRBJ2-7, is NAGVMQNPRHLVRRRGQEARLRCSPMKGHSHVYWYRQLPEEGLKFMVYLQKENIIDESGMPKERFSAEFPKEGPSILRIQQVVRGDSAAYFCASSRTGATYEQYFGPGTRLTVT.

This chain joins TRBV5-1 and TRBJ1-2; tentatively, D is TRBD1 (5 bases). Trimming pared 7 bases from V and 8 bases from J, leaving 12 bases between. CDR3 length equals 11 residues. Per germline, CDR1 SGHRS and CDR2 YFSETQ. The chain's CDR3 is CASGGGGGYTF. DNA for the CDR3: TGCGCCAGCGGGGGGGGAGGCGGCTACACCTTC. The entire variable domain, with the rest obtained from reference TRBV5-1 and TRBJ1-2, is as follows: KAGVTQTPRYLIKTRGQQVTLSCSPISGHRSVSWYQQTPGQGLQFLFEYFSETQRNKGNFPGRFSGRQFSNSRSEMNVSTLELGDSALYLCASGGGGGYTFGSGTRLTVV.

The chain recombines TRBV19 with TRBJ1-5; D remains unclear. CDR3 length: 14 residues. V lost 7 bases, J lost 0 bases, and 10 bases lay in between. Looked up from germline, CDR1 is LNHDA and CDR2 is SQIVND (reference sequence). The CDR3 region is CASNPGLSNQPQHF. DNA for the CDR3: TGTGCCAGTAACCCAGGACTTAGCAATCAGCCCCAGCATTTT.